Described below is a single TCR beta chain sequence and its context. This record belongs to a study of blood T cells in healthy people across ages. Sample-barcoded 5' priming and a J-beta primer mix drove a second PCR of roughly 7 to 11 cycles. Every cDNA was tagged by a template-switch adaptor with 12 random nucleotides. TCRdb re-called the 5' RACE reads through MiXCR, storing one row per CDR3 protein. This sample has approximately 810,000 distinct CDR3 sequences; around 28% occur once, and the top ten carry roughly 17%. The CDR3 totals 14 residues. The ends were cut back, 4 bases at V and 5 bases at J, with 14 bases in the middle. The germline gives CDR1 KGHSH, CDR2 LQKENI.

The V and J genes are TRBV18 and TRBJ2-5, with D uncertain. Sequencing was carried out using blood. The receptor comes from a woman older than 75 in good health. CDR3: CASSLPNTRETQYF. Written as DNA, the CDR3 is TGTGCCAGCTCACTACCCAATACCAGGGAGACCCAGTACTTC.